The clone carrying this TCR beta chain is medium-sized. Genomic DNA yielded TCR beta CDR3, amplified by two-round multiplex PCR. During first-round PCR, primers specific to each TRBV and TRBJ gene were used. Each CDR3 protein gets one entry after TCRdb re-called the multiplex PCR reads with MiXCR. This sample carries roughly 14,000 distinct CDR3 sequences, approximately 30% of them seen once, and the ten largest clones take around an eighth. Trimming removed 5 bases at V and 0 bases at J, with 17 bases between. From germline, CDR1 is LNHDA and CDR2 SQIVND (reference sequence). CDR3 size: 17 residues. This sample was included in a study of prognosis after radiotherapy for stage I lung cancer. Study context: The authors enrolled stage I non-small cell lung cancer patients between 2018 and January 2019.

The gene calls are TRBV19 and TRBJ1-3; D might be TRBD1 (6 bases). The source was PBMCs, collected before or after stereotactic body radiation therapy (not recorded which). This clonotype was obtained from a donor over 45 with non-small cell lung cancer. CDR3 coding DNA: TGTGCCAGTAGTTTGGACAGCTCCTTGTTCTCTGGAAACACCATATATTTT. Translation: CASSLDSSLFSGNTIYF.